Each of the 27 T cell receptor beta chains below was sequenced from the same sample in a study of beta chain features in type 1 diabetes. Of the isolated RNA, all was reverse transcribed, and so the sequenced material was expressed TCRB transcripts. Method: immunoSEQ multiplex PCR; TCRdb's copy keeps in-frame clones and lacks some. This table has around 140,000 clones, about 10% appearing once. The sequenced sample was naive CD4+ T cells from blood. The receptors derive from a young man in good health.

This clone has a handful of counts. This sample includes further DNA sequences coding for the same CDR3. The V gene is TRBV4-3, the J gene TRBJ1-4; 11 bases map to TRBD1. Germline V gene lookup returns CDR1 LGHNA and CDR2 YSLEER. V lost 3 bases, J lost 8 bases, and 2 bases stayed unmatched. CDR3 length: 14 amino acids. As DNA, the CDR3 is TGCGCCAGCAGCCAGGGACAGGGGGGGGAAAAACTGTTTTTT. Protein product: CASSQGQGGEKLFF.

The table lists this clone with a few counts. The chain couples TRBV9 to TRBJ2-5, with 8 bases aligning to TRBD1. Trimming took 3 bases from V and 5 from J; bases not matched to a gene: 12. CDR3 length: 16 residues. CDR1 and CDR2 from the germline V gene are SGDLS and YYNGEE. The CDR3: CASSAPRQGRQETQYF. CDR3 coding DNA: TGTGCCAGCAGCGCACCTCGACAGGGGCGACAGGAGACCCAGTACTTC.

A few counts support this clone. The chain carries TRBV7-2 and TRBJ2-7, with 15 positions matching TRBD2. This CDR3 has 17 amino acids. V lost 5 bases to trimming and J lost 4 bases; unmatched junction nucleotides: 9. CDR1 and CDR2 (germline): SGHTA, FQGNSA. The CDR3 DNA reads TGTGCCAGCAGCCTGGCGGGACTAGCGGGGGGATCTTACGAGCAGTACTTC. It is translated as CASSLAGLAGGSYEQYF.

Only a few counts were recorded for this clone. CDR3 bases: TGTGCCAGCAGCTCCCGACAGGACAATGAGCAGTTCTTC. It specifies CASSSRQDNEQFF. J is TRBJ2-1 and V is TRBV11-2; the D gene is possibly TRBD1 (6 bases). V dropped 4 bases and J dropped 5 bases, with 9 bases sitting between them. Per the germline V gene, CDR1 is SGHAT and CDR2 is FQNNGV. The CDR3 covers 13 residues. The full variable domain, with the rest looked up from reference TRBV11-2 and TRBJ2-1, is EAGVAQSPRYKIIEKRQSVAFWCNPISGHATLYWYQQILGQGPKLLIQFQNNGVVDDSQLPKDRFSAERLKGVDSTLKIQPAKLEDSAVYLCASSSRQDNEQFFGPGTRLTVL.

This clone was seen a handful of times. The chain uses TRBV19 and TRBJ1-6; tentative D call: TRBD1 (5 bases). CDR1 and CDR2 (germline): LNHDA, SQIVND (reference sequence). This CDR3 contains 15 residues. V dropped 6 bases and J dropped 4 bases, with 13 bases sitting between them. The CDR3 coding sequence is TGTGCCAGTAGCCCGGGGGGTGATTATAATTCACCCCTCCACTTT. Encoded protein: CASSPGGDYNSPLHF.

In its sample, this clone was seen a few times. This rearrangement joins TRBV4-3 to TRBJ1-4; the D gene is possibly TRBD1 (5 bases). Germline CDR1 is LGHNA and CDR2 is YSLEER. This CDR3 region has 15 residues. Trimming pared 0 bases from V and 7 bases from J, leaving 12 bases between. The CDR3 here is CASSQEGAVGEKLFF. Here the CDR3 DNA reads TGCGCCAGCAGCCAAGAAGGGGCGGTGGGTGAAAAACTGTTTTTT.

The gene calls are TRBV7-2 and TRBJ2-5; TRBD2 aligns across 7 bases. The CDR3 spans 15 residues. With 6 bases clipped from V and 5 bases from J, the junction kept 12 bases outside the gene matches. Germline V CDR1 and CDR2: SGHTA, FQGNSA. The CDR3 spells CASSPRGDHPETQYF. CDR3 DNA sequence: TGTGCCAGCAGTCCCCGGGGGGACCACCCGGAGACCCAGTACTTC.

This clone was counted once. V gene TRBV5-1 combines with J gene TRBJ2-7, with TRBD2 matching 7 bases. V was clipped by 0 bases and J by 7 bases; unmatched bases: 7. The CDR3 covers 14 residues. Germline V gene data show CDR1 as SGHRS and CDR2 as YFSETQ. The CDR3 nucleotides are TGCGCCAGCAGCTTGGGAAGCGGGGTGGGTGAGCAGTACTTC. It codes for CASSLGSGVGEQYF.

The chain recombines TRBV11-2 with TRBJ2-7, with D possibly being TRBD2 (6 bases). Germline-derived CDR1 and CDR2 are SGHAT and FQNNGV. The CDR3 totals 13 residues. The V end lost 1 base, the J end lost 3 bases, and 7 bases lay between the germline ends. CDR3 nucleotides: TGTGCCAGCAGCTTAGTCGGGGGCTACGAGCAGTACTTC. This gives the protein CASSLVGGYEQYF.

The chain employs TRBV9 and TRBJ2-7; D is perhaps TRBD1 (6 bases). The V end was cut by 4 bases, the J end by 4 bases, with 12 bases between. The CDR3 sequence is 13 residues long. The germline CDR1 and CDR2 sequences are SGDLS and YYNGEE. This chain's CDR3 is CASSPGAEYEQYF. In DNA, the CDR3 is TGTGCCAGCAGCCCAGGGGCGGAATACGAGCAGTACTTC.

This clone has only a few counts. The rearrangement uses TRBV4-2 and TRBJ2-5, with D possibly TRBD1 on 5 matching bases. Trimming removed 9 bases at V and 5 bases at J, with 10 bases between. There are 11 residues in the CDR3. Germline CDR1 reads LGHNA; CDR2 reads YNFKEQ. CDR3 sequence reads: CASGHGETQYF. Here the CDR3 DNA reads TGTGCCAGTGGACATGGGGAGACCCAGTACTTC.

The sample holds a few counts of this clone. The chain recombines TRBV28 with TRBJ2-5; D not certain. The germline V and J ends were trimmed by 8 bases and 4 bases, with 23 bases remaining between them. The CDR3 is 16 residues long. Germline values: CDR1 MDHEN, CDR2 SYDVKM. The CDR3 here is CASSPLVILNRETQYF. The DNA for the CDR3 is TGTGCCAGCTCCCCTTTAGTTATCCTAAACCGAGAGACCCAGTACTTC.

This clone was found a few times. CDR3 nucleotides: TGTGCCAGCAGGCGCGGGACAGGGACTAATTCACCCCTCCACTTT. It encodes CASRRGTGTNSPLHF. This sequence joins TRBV2 and TRBJ1-6, with 9 positions matching TRBD1. The CDR3 contains 15 residues. The germline V gene encodes CDR1 SNHLY and CDR2 FYNNEI. Germline trimming cut 6 bases from V and 6 bases from J; bases unmatched to any gene: 6. The whole variable domain, filled in from reference TRBV2 and TRBJ1-6, reads EPEVTQTPSHQVTQMGQEVILRCVPISNHLYFYWYRQILGQKVEFLVSFYNNEISEKSEIFDDQFSVERPDGSNFTLKIRSTKLEDSAMYFCASRRGTGTNSPLHFGNGTRLTVT.

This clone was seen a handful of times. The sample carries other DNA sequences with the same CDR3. DNA of the CDR3: TGTGCCAGCTCACTCGCGGGGGTCACAGATACGCAGTATTTT. The encoded protein is CASSLAGVTDTQYF. The chain recombines TRBV18 with TRBJ2-3, with 7 bases fitting TRBD2. The CDR3 length is 14 residues. Looked up from germline, CDR1 is KGHSH and CDR2 is LQKENI. Germline trimming cut 4 bases from V and 2 bases from J; bases unmatched to any gene: 3.

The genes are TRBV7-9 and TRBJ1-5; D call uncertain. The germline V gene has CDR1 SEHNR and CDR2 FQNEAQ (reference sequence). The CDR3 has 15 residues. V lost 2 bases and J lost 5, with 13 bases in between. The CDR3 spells CASSLKGGWDQPQHF. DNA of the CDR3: TGTGCCAGCAGCTTAAAGGGAGGGTGGGATCAGCCCCAGCATTTT.

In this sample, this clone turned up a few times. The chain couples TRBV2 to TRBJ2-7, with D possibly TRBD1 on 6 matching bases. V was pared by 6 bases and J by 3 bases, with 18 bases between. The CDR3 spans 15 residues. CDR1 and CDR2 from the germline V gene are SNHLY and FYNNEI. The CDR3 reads CASRENRQDFYEQYF. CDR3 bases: TGTGCCAGCAGAGAAAACCGACAGGATTTCTACGAGCAGTACTTC.

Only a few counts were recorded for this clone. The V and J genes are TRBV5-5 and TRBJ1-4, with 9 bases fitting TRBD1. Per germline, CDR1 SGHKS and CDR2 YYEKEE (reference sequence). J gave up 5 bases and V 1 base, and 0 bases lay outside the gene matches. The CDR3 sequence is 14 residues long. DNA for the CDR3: TGTGCCAGCAGCTTGACAGGGGGCAATGAAAAACTGTTTTTT. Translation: CASSLTGGNEKLFF.

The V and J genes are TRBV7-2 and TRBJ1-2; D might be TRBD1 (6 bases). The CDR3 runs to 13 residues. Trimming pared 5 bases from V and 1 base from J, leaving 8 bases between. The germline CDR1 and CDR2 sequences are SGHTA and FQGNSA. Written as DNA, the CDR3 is TGTGCCAGCAGCCCGGGACATAACTATGGCTACACCTTC. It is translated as CASSPGHNYGYTF. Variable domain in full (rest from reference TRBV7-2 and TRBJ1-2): GAGVSQSPSNKVTEKGKDVELRCDPISGHTALYWYRQSLGQGLEFLIYFQGNSAPDKSGLPSDRFSAERTGGSVSTLTIQRTQQEDSAVYLCASSPGHNYGYTFGSGTRLTVV.

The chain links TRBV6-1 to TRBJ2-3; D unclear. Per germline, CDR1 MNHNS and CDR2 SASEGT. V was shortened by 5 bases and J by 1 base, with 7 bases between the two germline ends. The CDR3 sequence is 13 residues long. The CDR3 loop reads CASSFPGTDTQYF. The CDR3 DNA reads TGTGCCAGCAGTTTCCCCGGCACAGATACGCAGTATTTT.

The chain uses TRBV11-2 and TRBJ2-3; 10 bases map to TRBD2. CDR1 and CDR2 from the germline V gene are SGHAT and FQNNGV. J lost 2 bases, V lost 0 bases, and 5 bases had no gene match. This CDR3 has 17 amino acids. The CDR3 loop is CASSLDFLAGDTDTQYF. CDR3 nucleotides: TGTGCCAGCAGCTTAGATTTTCTAGCGGGGGACACAGATACGCAGTATTTT.

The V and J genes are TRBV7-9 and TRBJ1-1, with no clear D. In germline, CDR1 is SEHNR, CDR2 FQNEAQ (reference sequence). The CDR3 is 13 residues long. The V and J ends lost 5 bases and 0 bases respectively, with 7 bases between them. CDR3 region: CASSVDMNTEAFF. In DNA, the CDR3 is TGTGCCAGCAGCGTAGACATGAACACTGAAGCTTTCTTT.

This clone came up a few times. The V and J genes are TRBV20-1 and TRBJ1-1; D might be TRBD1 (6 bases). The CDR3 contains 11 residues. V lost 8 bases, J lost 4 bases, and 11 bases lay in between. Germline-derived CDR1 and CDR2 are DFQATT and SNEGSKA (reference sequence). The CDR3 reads CSPKDSTEAFF. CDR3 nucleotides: TGCAGTCCGAAGGACAGCACTGAAGCTTTCTTT.

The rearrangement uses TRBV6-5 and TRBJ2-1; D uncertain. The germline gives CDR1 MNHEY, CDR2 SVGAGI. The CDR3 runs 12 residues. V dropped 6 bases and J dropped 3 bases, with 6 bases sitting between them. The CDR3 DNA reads TGTGCCAGCAGACAGTTCTACAATGAGCAGTTCTTC. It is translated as CASRQFYNEQFF.

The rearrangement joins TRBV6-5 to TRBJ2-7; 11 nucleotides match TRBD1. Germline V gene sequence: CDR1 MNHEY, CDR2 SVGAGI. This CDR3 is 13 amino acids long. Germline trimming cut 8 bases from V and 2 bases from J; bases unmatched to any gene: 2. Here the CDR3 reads CASLGQGAYEQYF. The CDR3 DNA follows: TGTGCCAGCTTGGGACAGGGGGCCTACGAGCAGTACTTC.

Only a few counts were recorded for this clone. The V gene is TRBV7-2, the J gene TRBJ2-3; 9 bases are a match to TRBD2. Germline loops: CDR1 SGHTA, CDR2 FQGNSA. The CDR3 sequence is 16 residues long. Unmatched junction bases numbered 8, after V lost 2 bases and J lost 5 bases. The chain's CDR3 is CASSLLSGGIGDTQYF. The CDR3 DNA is TGTGCCAGCAGCTTATTGAGCGGGGGGATCGGAGATACGCAGTATTTT. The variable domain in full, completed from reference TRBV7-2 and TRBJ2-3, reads GAGVSQSPSNKVTEKGKDVELRCDPISGHTALYWYRQSLGQGLEFLIYFQGNSAPDKSGLPSDRFSAERTGGSVSTLTIQRTQQEDSAVYLCASSLLSGGIGDTQYFGPGTRLTVL.

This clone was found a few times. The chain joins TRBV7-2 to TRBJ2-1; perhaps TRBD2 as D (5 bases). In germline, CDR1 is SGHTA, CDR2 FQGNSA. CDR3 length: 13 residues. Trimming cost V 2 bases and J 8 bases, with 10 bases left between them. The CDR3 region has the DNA TGTGCCAGCAGCTTAACCGGGGTGGATGAGCAGTTCTTC. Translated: CASSLTGVDEQFF.

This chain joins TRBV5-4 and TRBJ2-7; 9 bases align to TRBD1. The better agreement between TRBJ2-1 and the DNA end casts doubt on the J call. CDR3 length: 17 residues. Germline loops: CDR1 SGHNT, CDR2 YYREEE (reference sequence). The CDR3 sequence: CASSLASGQGLYNEQFF. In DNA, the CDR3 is TGTGCCAGCAGCTTGGCCTCAGGACAGGGGCTTTACAATGAGCAGTTCTTC.